The T cell receptor beta chain described here comes from a study of T cell responses to AZD1222 COVID-19 vaccine. Study observations and caveats: The peak T cell response came first, and repertoires were sampled only after it. Spike regions recognized by vaccine-associated CD4 TCRs spanned the protein, led by 160-218 and 743-854.

This clone was seen once. Its antigen is not known. Clones were read by immunoSEQ multiplex PCR, and TCRdb kept only the in-frame ones, dropping some. The sample consists of 150,000 to 200,000 clones, roughly 92% of them appearing once. The CDR3 is 15 amino acids. Germline CDR1 is MNHEY and CDR2 is SMNVEV (reference sequence). The J segment lost 3 bases and the V segment lost 1 base, leaving 4 bases of the junction unmatched. The specimen was peripheral blood, collected on day 0 of AZD1222 vaccination. This sequence was found in an adult in good health. The V and J genes are TRBV27 and TRBJ2-5; 8 bases are a match to TRBD1. Here the CDR3 DNA reads TGTGCCAGCAGTTTATGGGCAGGGGGCAAAGAGACCCAGTACTTC. It encodes CASSLWAGGKETQYF.